This T cell receptor beta chain was recorded in a study of blood T cell repertoires in COVID-19. The CDR3 is 15 residues long. Germline CDR1 reads MRHNA; CDR2 reads SNTAGT. The V segment lost 4 bases and the J segment 1 base; nucleotides outside the gene matches: 3. The sample holds a few counts of this clone. Here immunoSEQ multiplex PCR was the method, and the copy in TCRdb shows in-frame clones only, minus some. The table lists about 160,000 clones, roughly 90% of them singletons. Material for sequencing was PBMCs or T cells enriched from blood (not recorded which). The TCR sequence derives from a woman aged 45-59 years who had recovered from COVID-19. V is TRBV6-4 and J is TRBJ2-1, with 8 bases lining up with TRBD2. The CDR3 loop is CASSVERGSYNEQFF. The CDR3 region has the DNA TGTGCCAGCAGTGTTGAGCGGGGGTCCTACAATGAGCAGTTCTTC.